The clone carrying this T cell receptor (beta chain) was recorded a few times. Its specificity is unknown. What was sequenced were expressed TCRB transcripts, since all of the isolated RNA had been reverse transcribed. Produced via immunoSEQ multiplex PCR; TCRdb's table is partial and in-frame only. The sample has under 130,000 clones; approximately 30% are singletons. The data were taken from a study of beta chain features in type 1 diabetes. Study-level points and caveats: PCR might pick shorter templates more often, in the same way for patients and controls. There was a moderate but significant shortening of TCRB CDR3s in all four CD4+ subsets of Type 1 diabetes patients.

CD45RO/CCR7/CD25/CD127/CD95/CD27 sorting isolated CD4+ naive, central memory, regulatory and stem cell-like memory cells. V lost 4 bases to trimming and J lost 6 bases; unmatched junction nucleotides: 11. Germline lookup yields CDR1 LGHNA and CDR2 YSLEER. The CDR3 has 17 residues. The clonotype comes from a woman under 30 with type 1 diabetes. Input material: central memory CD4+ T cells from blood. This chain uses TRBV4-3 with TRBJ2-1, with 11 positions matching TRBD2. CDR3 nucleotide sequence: TGCGCCAGCAGCCCTCACCTAGCGACTAGCGGGACCAATGAGCAGTTCTTC. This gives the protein CASSPHLATSGTNEQFF.